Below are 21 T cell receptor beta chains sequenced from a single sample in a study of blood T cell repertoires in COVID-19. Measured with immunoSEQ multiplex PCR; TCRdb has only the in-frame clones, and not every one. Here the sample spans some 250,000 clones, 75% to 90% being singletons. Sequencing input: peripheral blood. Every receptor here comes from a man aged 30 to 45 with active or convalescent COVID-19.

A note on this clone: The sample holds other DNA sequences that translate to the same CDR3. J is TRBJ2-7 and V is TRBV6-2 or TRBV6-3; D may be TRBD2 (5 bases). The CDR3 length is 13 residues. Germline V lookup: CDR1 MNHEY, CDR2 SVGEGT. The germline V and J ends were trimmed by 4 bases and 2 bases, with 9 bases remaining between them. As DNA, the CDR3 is TGTGCCAGCAGTTTCAGCGGCGCCTACGAGCAGTACTTC. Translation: CASSFSGAYEQYF.

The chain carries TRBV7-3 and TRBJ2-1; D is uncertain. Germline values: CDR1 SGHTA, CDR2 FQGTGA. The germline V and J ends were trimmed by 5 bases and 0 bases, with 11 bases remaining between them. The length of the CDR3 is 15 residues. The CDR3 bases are TGTGCCAGCAGCCAAATTTTGAGCTCCTACAATGAGCAGTTCTTC. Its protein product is CASSQILSSYNEQFF.

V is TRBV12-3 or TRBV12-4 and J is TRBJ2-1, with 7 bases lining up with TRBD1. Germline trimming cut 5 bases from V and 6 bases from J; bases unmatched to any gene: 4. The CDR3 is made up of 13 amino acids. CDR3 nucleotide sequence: TGTGCCAGCAGTCCTACAGGGGTCAATGAGCAGTTCTTC. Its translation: CASSPTGVNEQFF.

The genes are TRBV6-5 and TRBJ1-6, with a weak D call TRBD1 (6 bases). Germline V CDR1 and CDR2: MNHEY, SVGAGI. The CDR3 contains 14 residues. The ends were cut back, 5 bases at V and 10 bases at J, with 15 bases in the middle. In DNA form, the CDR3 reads TGTGCCAGCAGTCGACAGGCGAGGGACTCACCCCTCCACTTT. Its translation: CASSRQARDSPLHF.

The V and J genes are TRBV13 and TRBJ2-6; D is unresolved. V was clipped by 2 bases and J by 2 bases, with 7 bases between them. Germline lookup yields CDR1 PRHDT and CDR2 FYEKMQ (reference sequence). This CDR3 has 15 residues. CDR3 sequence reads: CASSLTSAGANVLTF. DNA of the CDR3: TGTGCCAGCAGCTTAACAAGCGCTGGGGCCAACGTCCTGACTTTC.

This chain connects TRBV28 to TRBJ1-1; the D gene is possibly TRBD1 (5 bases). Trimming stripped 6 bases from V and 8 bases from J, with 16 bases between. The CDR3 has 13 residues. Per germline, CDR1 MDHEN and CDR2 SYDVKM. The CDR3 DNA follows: TGTGCCAGCAGCAGGGCCCCGAAACGAGAAGCTTTCTTT. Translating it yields CASSRAPKREAFF.

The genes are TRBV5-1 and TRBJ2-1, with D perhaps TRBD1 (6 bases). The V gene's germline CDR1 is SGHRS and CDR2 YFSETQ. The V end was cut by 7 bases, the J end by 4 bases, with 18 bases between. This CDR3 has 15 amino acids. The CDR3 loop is CASQDRAGVYNEQFF. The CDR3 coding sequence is TGCGCCAGCCAAGACCGGGCAGGGGTATACAATGAGCAGTTCTTC.

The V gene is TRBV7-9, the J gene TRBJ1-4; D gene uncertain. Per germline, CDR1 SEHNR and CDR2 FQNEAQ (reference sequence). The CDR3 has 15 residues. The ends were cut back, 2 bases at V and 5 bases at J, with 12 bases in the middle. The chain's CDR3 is CASSLSMQINEKLFF. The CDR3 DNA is TGTGCCAGCAGCTTATCCATGCAGATAAATGAAAAACTGTTTTTT.

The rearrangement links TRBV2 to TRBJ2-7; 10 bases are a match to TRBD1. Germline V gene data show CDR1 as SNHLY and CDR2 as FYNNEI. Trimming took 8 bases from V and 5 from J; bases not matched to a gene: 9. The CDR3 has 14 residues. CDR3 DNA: TGTGCCAGCTCGCGAACGGGACAGGGGAACGAGCAGTACTTC. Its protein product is CASSRTGQGNEQYF. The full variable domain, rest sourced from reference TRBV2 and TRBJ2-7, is EPEVTQTPSHQVTQMGQEVILRCVPISNHLYFYWYRQILGQKVEFLVSFYNNEISEKSEIFDDQFSVERPDGSNFTLKIRSTKLEDSAMYFCASSRTGQGNEQYFGPGTRLTVT.

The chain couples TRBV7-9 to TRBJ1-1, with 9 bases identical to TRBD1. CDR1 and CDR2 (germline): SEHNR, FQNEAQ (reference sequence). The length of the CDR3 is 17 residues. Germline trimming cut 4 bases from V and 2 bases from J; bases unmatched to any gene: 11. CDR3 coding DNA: TGTGCCAGCAGCTCCGACAGGGGGGGTCCCGGAAACACTGAAGCTTTCTTT. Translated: CASSSDRGGPGNTEAFF.

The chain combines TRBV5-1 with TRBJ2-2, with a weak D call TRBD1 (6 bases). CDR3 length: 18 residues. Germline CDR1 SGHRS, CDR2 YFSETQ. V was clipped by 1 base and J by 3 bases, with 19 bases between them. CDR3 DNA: TGCGCCAGCAGCTTGAGGTTTTTGACAGGAAAAGACACCGGGGAGCTGTTTTTT. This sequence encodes CASSLRFLTGKDTGELFF. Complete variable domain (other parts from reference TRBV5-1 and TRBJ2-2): KAGVTQTPRYLIKTRGQQVTLSCSPISGHRSVSWYQQTPGQGLQFLFEYFSETQRNKGNFPGRFSGRQFSNSRSEMNVSTLELGDSALYLCASSLRFLTGKDTGELFFGEGSRLTVL.

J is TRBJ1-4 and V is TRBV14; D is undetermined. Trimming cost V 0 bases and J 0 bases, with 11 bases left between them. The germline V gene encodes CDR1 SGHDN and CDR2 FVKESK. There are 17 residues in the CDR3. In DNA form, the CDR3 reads TGTGCCAGCAGCCAAGATCTTGGTGGAGCAACTAATGAAAAACTGTTTTTT. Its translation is CASSQDLGGATNEKLFF. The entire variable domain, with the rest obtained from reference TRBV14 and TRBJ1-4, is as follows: EAGVTQFPSHSVIEKGQTVTLRCDPISGHDNLYWYRRVMGKEIKFLLHFVKESKQDESGMPNNRFLAERTGGTYSTLKVQPAELEDSGVYFCASSQDLGGATNEKLFFGSGTQLSVL.

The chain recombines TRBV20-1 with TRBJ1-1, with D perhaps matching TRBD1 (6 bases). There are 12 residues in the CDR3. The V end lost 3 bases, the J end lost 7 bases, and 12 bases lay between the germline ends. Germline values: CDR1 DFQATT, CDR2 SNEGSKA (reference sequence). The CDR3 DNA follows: TGCAGTGCTAGTCGGACAGATTTTGAAGCTTTCTTT. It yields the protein CSASRTDFEAFF.

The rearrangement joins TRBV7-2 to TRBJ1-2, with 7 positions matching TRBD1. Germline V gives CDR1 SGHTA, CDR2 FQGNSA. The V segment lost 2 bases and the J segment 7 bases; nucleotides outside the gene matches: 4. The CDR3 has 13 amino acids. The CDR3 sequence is CASSLKGAVGYTF. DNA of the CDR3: TGTGCCAGCAGCTTAAAGGGGGCGGTTGGCTACACCTTC.

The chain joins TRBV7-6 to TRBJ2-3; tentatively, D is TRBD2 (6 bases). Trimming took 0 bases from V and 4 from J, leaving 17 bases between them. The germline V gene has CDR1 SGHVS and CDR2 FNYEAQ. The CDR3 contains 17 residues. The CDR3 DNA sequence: TGTGCCAGCAGCTTAGCGCCGATGCTGGGGGGTTCAGATACGCAGTATTTT. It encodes CASSLAPMLGGSDTQYF. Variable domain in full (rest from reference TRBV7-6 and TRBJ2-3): GAGVSQSPRYKVTKRGQDVALRCDPISGHVSLYWYRQALGQGPEFLTYFNYEAQQDKSGLPNDRFSAERPEGSISTLTIQRTEQRDSAMYRCASSLAPMLGGSDTQYFGPGTRLTVL.

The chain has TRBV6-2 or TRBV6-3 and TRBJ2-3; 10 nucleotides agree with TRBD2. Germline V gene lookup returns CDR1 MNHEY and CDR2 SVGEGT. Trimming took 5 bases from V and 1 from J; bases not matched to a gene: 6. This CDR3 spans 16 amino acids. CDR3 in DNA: TGTGCCAGCAGTACGACCGGGACTAGCGGCACAGATACGCAGTATTTT. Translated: CASSTTGTSGTDTQYF.

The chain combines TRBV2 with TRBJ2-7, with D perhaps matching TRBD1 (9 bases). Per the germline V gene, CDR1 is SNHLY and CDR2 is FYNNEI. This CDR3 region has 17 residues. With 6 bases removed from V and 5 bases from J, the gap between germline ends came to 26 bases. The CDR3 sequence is CASRGDRERGRSHEQYF. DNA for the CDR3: TGTGCCAGCAGGGGGGACAGGGAGCGGGGGCGGTCCCACGAGCAGTACTTC.

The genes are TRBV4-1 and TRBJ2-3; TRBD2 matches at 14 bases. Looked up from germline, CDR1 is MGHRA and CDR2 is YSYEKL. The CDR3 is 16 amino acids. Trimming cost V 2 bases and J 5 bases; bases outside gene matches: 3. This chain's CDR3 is CASSQRTSGGRDTQYF. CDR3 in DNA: TGCGCCAGCAGCCAAAGGACTAGCGGGGGGCGAGATACGCAGTATTTT.

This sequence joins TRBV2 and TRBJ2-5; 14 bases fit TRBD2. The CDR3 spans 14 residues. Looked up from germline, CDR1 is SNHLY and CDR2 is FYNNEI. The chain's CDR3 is CGTSGGYSQETQYF. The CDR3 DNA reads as TGTGGGACTAGCGGGGGGTATAGCCAAGAGACCCAGTACTTC. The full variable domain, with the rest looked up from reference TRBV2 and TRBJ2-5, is EPEVTQTPSHQVTQMGQEVILRCVPISNHLYFYWYRQILGQKVEFLVSFYNNEISEKSEIFDDQFSVERPDGSNFTLKIRSTKLEDSAMYFCGTSGGYSQETQYFGPGTRLLVL.

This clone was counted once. In DNA form, the CDR3 reads TGTGCCAGCAGTGAATTAGCTGCTTCAAAGAACTATGGCTACACCTTC. Its translation is CASSELAASKNYGYTF. The chain carries TRBV25-1 and TRBJ1-2; D is uncertain. Germline CDR1 MGHDK, CDR2 SYGVNS. The CDR3 is 16 residues long. V was cut by 1 base and J by 2 bases, with 14 bases left in between.

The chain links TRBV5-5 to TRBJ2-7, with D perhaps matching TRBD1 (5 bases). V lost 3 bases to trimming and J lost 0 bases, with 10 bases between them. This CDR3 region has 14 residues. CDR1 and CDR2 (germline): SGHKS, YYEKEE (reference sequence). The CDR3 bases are TGTGCCAGCAGCTCACAGGAAAACTCCTACGAGCAGTACTTC. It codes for CASSSQENSYEQYF. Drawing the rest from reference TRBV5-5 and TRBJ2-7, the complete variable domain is DAGVTQSPTHLIKTRGQQVTLRCSPISGHKSVSWYQQVLGQGPQFIFQYYEKEERGRGNFPDRFSARQFPNYSSELNVNALLLGDSALYLCASSSQENSYEQYFGPGTRLTVT.